Following are 22 T cell receptor beta chains from one sample sequenced in a study of blood T cell repertoires in COVID-19 (dated by TCRdb to 2018 to 2020). The protocol used for the library was the immunoSEQ multiplex PCR assay. Drawn from immuneACCESS, this table holds only the in-frame rearrangements with V and J called that TCRdb kept. Clones are partly lost; checked studies trace under half to an unresolved V gene and leave the rest unexplained. The sample data list 400,000 or so clones, and roughly 86% of these were observed just once. Of the sample, 2% to 2.5% falls within the top ten clones. The sample was PBMCs or T cells enriched from blood (not recorded which). These receptor sequences come from a woman between 35 and 50 years old with acute COVID-19.

CDR3 in DNA: TGTGCCACCAGTGATCCCGGACGGGGGGGTGGCTACACCTTC. The encoded protein is CATSDPGRGGGYTF. This sequence joins TRBV24-1 and TRBJ1-2, with D possibly TRBD1 on 5 matching bases. V lost 3 bases, J lost 7 bases, and 14 bases lay in between. The CDR3 has 14 residues. Germline V gene lookup returns CDR1 KGHDR and CDR2 SFDVKD.

The V gene is TRBV10-2, the J gene TRBJ2-5; the match to TRBD1 covers 7 bases. The CDR3 length is 15 residues. V lost 8 bases and J lost 4; bases outside the gene matches: 13. Germline V lookup: CDR1 WSHSY, CDR2 SAAADI. This CDR3 is CASGNRGLVTETQYF. The DNA for the CDR3 is TGCGCCAGCGGTAACAGGGGATTGGTGACAGAGACCCAGTACTTC.

The chain links TRBV14 to TRBJ1-3, with D hard to call. The ends were cut back, 4 bases at V and 7 bases at J, with 8 bases in the middle. Germline V CDR1 and CDR2: SGHDN, FVKESK. CDR3 length: 12 amino acids. DNA of the CDR3: TGTGCCAGCAGCCTCAACGGGAACACCATATATTTT. Its translation is CASSLNGNTIYF.

The chain combines TRBV30 with TRBJ1-4, with 8 bases identical to TRBD1. This CDR3 contains 17 residues. Unmatched junction bases numbered 12, after V lost 0 bases and J lost 6 bases. In germline, CDR1 is GTSNPN, CDR2 SVGIG (reference sequence). The CDR3 DNA reads as TGTGCCTGGAGTGTACGAAGGACAGGGTCTTATTATGAAAAACTGTTTTTT. This translates into CAWSVRRTGSYYEKLFF.

The V call is TRBV19, the J call TRBJ1-1; D might be TRBD1 (6 bases). This CDR3 comprises 13 residues. V was clipped by 7 bases and J by 5 bases, with 14 bases between them. Germline values: CDR1 LNHDA, CDR2 SQIVND (reference sequence). The CDR3 here is CASTQRGWTEAFF. The CDR3 region has the DNA TGTGCCAGTACCCAAAGGGGGTGGACTGAAGCTTTCTTT.

The V gene is TRBV2, the J gene TRBJ1-2, with D tentatively TRBD1 (6 bases). The germline V and J ends were trimmed by 3 bases and 8 bases, with 10 bases remaining between them. Germline-derived CDR1 and CDR2 are SNHLY and FYNNEI. The CDR3 has 12 amino acids. The CDR3 loop reads CASSDWGRGYTF. The CDR3 bases are TGTGCCAGCAGTGATTGGGGGCGCGGCTACACCTTC.

CDR3: CASSEAQYSGNTIYF. DNA of the CDR3: TGTGCCAGCAGTGAAGCGCAGTACTCTGGAAACACCATATATTTT. The V and J genes are TRBV2 and TRBJ1-3; no clear D. Trimming removed 0 bases at V and 0 bases at J, with 6 bases between. Germline-derived CDR1 and CDR2 are SNHLY and FYNNEI. The CDR3 is made up of 15 amino acids.

This clone was picked up one time. The rearrangement joins TRBV18 to TRBJ1-6, with a possible D match to TRBD1 (6 bases). CDR3 length: 15 residues. The V gene's germline CDR1 is KGHSH and CDR2 LQKENI. V lost 2 bases and J 5 bases, leaving 10 bases between the germline ends. The CDR3, as DNA: TGTGCCAGCTCACCAGGACAGAGGAATAATTCACCCCTCCACTTT. Translation gives CASSPGQRNNSPLHF.

The chain is built from TRBV7-9 and TRBJ1-4, with a tentative D call TRBD1 (5 bases). The CDR3 is made up of 15 amino acids. V was trimmed by 0 bases and J by 5 bases, leaving 10 bases between them. CDR1 SEHNR and CDR2 FQNEAQ come from the germline V gene (reference sequence). The DNA for the CDR3 is TGTGCCAGCAGCTTAGCGGGGCAGCCCAATGAAAAACTGTTTTTT. Its protein product is CASSLAGQPNEKLFF.

The chain is built from TRBV10-3 and TRBJ1-2; D call uncertain. With 2 bases removed from V and 8 bases from J, the gap between germline ends came to 9 bases. Germline CDR1 is ENHRY and CDR2 is SYGVKD. The CDR3 runs 12 residues. In nucleotides, the CDR3 is TGTGCCATCAGTGAGCTCAGTAAAGGCTACACCTTC. Amino acids: CAISELSKGYTF.

CDR3 sequence: CASYGTSGGAGPPDTQYF. CDR3 nucleotide sequence: TGTGCCAGCTATGGGACTAGCGGGGGGGCGGGTCCCCCAGATACGCAGTATTTT. The V gene is TRBV5-4, the J gene TRBJ2-3; TRBD2 matches 16 bases. Germline CDR1 reads SGHNT; CDR2 reads YYREEE (reference sequence). Trimming at V came to 7 bases and at J to 4 bases, leaving 12 bases not matched to a gene. The CDR3 contains 18 residues.

This rearrangement joins TRBV5-1 to TRBJ2-3; a weak D match, TRBD2 (7 bases). The length of the CDR3 is 16 residues. The germline V gene encodes CDR1 SGHRS and CDR2 YFSETQ. V was shortened by 5 bases and J by 0 bases, with 16 bases between the two germline ends. CDR3 nucleotide sequence: TGCGCCAGCAGACGCGCGGGGGCACCTAGCACAGATACGCAGTATTTT. Translated, it gives CASRRAGAPSTDTQYF.

V and J are TRBV19 and TRBJ1-5; weak D call: TRBD1 (6 bases). The CDR3 sequence is 17 residues long. Deletions cut 0 bases from V and 2 bases from J, with 14 bases between. Germline loops: CDR1 LNHDA, CDR2 SQIVND (reference sequence). The CDR3 coding sequence is TGTGCCAGTAGTATAGATCGAGAACAGGGTGGCAATCAGCCCCAGCATTTT. The encoded protein is CASSIDREQGGNQPQHF.

The rearrangement joins TRBV6-4 to TRBJ1-1; perhaps TRBD1 as D (6 bases). CDR1 and CDR2 (germline): MRHNA, SNTAGT. The CDR3 runs 15 residues. V lost 6 bases and J lost 4, with 18 bases in between. Here the CDR3 reads CASRGDTSRGTEAFF. The DNA for the CDR3 is TGTGCCAGCAGGGGGGACACCTCAAGAGGCACTGAAGCTTTCTTT.

In this sample, this clone turned up once. The chain couples TRBV3-1 (or the pseudogene TRBV3-2) to TRBJ1-3, with 9 bases fitting TRBD1. This CDR3 is 18 amino acids long. Germline V gene sequence: CDR1 LGHDT, CDR2 YNNKEL (reference sequence). Trimming at V came to 5 bases and at J to 2 bases, leaving 13 bases not matched to a gene. The CDR3 nucleotides read TGTGCCAGCAGCTCCCAAGGACAGGGGAGTTGGGCTGGAAACACCATATATTTT. Amino acids: CASSSQGQGSWAGNTIYF.

The rearrangement joins TRBV2 to TRBJ2-1; D unclear. CDR3 size: 12 residues. The germline CDR1 and CDR2 sequences are SNHLY and FYNNEI. V gave up 8 bases and J gave up 8 bases, with 13 bases separating them. CDR3: CASRVSNHEQFF. CDR3 DNA: TGTGCCAGCCGGGTCAGTAATCATGAGCAGTTCTTC.

This rearrangement joins TRBV16 to TRBJ2-3, with 10 bases identical to TRBD2. Trimming took 2 bases from V and 4 from J; bases not matched to a gene: 6. The V gene's germline CDR1 is KGHSY and CDR2 FQNENV. This CDR3 is 16 amino acids long. CDR3 sequence: CASSQPSGGGSDTQYF. The CDR3 nucleotides are TGTGCCAGCAGCCAACCTAGCGGGGGAGGCTCAGATACGCAGTATTTT. The complete variable domain, with remaining parts taken from reference TRBV16 and TRBJ2-3, reads GEEVAQTPKHLVRGEGQKAKLYCAPIKGHSYVFWYQQVLKNEFKFLISFQNENVFDETGMPKERFSAKCLPNSPCSLEIQATKLEDSAVYFCASSQPSGGGSDTQYFGPGTRLTVL.

The CDR3 sequence is CATSDDGTGEETQYF. CDR3 DNA sequence: TGTGCCACCAGTGACGACGGGACAGGCGAGGAGACCCAGTACTTC. The chain combines TRBV24-1 with TRBJ2-5; 8 bases fit TRBD1. V was pared by 4 bases and J by 5 bases, with 8 bases of the junction left unmatched. Germline assignment: CDR1 KGHDR and CDR2 SFDVKD. The CDR3 runs to 15 residues.

The V call is TRBV9, the J call TRBJ1-3; 8 nucleotides align to TRBD1. The germline V gene encodes CDR1 SGDLS and CDR2 YYNGEE. CDR3 length equals 17 residues. Unmatched junction bases numbered 9, after V lost 0 bases and J lost 4 bases. The CDR3 DNA follows: TGTGCCAGCAGCGTAGACCCAGGGGGCGCATCCGGAAACACCATATATTTT. It encodes CASSVDPGGASGNTIYF. Looking up the rest from reference TRBV9 and TRBJ1-3 gives the full variable domain: DSGVTQTPKHLITATGQRVTLRCSPRSGDLSVYWYQQSLDQGLQFLIQYYNGEERAKGNILERFSAQQFPDLHSELNLSSLELGDSALYFCASSVDPGGASGNTIYFGEGSWLTVV.

As regards this clone: Other DNA sequences from this sample encode an identical CDR3 as well. V gene TRBV10-3 combines with J gene TRBJ2-5; 8 nucleotides match TRBD2. The CDR3 length is 14 residues. With V trimmed by 2 bases and J by 1 base, 0 bases remained unmatched. Germline-derived CDR1 and CDR2 are ENHRY and SYGVKD. CDR3 bases: TGTGCCATCAGTGAGGGGACTAGCCAAGAGACCCAGTACTTC. It is translated as CAISEGTSQETQYF.

The chain uses TRBV4-2 and TRBJ2-3; 10 nucleotides line up with TRBD2. Germline V gene sequence: CDR1 LGHNA, CDR2 YNFKEQ. The CDR3 runs to 16 residues. V lost 5 bases and J lost 0; bases outside the gene matches: 5. The CDR3 region has the DNA TGTGCCAGCAGCTCGCAAGCGGGGGGGAGCACAGATACGCAGTATTTT. This encodes CASSSQAGGSTDTQYF.

DNA of the CDR3: TGTGCTAGTGGTCCACAGGTCCCGAGGCGGGAAAAACTGTTTTTT. Protein product: CASGPQVPRREKLFF. The rearrangement joins TRBV12-5 to TRBJ1-4, with D possibly TRBD1 on 5 matching bases. V was clipped by 5 bases and J by 8 bases, with 18 bases between them. The CDR3 is 15 residues long. Per the germline V gene, CDR1 is LGHNT and CDR2 is FRNRAP.